The 10 T cell receptor beta chains listed next were all sequenced from one sample in a study of T-cell memory formation after mild COVID-19. Using its own MiXCR run on the 5' RACE reads, TCRdb lists one record per CDR3 protein. The table has roughly 300,000 distinct CDR3 sequences, around 15% seen once. The sequenced material came from PBMCs or a T cell subset sorted from them (not recorded which). Source of these receptors: a man between 18 and 35 years old who had mild COVID-19 (a few samples of this study predate the infection). Cell type and time point are not known.

This clonotype was counted ten times or more. This chain uses TRBV7-2 with TRBJ2-7, with 8 positions matching TRBD2. The germline V gene has CDR1 SGHTA and CDR2 FQGNSA. This CDR3 region has 15 residues. Germline trimming cut 1 base from V and 0 bases from J; bases unmatched to any gene: 2. Written as DNA, the CDR3 is TGTGCCAGCAGCTTAGGAGCGGGGGCCTCCTACGAGCAGTACTTC. Translated: CASSLGAGASYEQYF.

This clonotype was observed once. This chain connects TRBV18 to TRBJ2-7; 7 nucleotides agree with TRBD2. The CDR3 contains 14 residues. Germline trimming cut 5 bases from V and 1 base from J; bases unmatched to any gene: 5. Per the germline V gene, CDR1 is KGHSH and CDR2 is LQKENI. CDR3 sequence: CASSNKGGSYEQYV. CDR3 bases: TGTGCCAGCTCAAACAAGGGAGGGTCCTACGAGCAGTACGTC.

This clonotype was counted between two and nine times. The chain is built from TRBV20-1 and TRBJ1-1, with D hard to call. Trimming left V 3 bases short and J 2 bases short, with 13 bases between. Germline CDR1 and CDR2: DFQATT and SNEGSKA (reference sequence). This CDR3 contains 14 residues. This CDR3 reads CSASGVRRNTEAFF. As DNA, the CDR3 is TGCAGTGCTAGTGGGGTCAGGAGAAACACTGAAGCTTTCTTT.

This sequence joins TRBV19 and TRBJ2-6; no clear D gene. V was clipped by 5 bases and J by 2 bases, with 10 bases between them. The CDR3 extends over 15 amino acids. Germline V gene lookup returns CDR1 LNHDA and CDR2 SQIVND (reference sequence). The CDR3 region is CASSSGIPGANVLTF. In DNA form, the CDR3 reads TGTGCCAGTAGTTCAGGAATCCCTGGGGCCAACGTCCTGACTTTC.

This clonotype has more than one count but fewer than ten. The genes are TRBV11-2 and TRBJ2-4; 7 nucleotides match TRBD1. After removal of 3 bases from V and 2 bases from J, the junction contained 4 bases not matched to a gene. CDR3 length: 15 residues. Germline V gene sequence: CDR1 SGHAT, CDR2 FQNNGV. The chain's CDR3 is CASSLRGLTKNIQYF. In DNA form, the CDR3 reads TGTGCCAGCAGCTTGAGGGGGCTTACCAAAAACATTCAGTACTTC.

The rearrangement joins TRBV30 to TRBJ1-1, with a weak D call TRBD1 (6 bases). The V end was cut by 3 bases, the J end by 1 base, with 9 bases between. Germline CDR1 and CDR2: GTSNPN and SVGIG (reference sequence). The CDR3 is 13 amino acids. The DNA for the CDR3 is TGTGCCTGGAGCATACAGGGGAACACTGAAGCTTTCTTT. It translates to CAWSIQGNTEAFF.

The J gene is TRBJ2-7, the V gene TRBV7-2; possibly TRBD2 for D (5 bases). Trimming took 4 bases from V and 3 from J, leaving 10 bases between them. Looked up from germline, CDR1 is SGHTA and CDR2 is FQGNSA. The CDR3 covers 13 residues. The CDR3 sequence is CASSSREGYEQYV. As DNA, the CDR3 is TGTGCCAGCAGCTCGAGGGAAGGCTACGAGCAGTACGTC.

This clonotype turned up a few times. The rearrangement joins TRBV6-5 to TRBJ1-2, with a possible D match to TRBD1 (5 bases). V was pared by 6 bases and J by 5 bases, with 19 bases between. The germline CDR1 and CDR2 sequences are MNHEY and SVGAGI. This CDR3 is built from 15 residues. The DNA for the CDR3 is TGTGCCAGCAGACTAAATCAGGGCGTTGGTTATGGCTACACCTTC. Amino acids: CASRLNQGVGYGYTF.

This clonotype was counted only a few times. The chain combines TRBV7-9 with TRBJ2-5; a possible D gene is TRBD1 (5 bases). The V gene's germline CDR1 is SEHNR and CDR2 FQNEAQ (reference sequence). The CDR3 extends over 14 amino acids. The V and J ends lost 7 bases and 1 base respectively, with 13 bases between them. The CDR3 nucleotides read TGTGCCAGCACCTTCTTAGGGGCCCAAGAGACCCAGTACTTC. Translating gives CASTFLGAQETQYF.

This rearrangement joins TRBV7-2 to TRBJ2-3; TRBD2 is a possible D gene (7 bases). Trimming left V 1 base short and J 4 bases short, with 15 bases between. Germline CDR1 SGHTA, CDR2 FQGNSA. This CDR3 spans 16 amino acids. CDR3 DNA sequence: TGTGCCAGCAGCTTAGTGGGGGGGCGGTCTGCAGATACGCAGTATTTT. This codes for CASSLVGGRSADTQYF. The full variable domain, with the rest looked up from reference TRBV7-2 and TRBJ2-3, is GAGVSQSPSNKVTEKGKDVELRCDPISGHTALYWYRQSLGQGLEFLIYFQGNSAPDKSGLPSDRFSAERTGGSVSTLTIQRTQQEDSAVYLCASSLVGGRSADTQYFGPGTRLTVL.